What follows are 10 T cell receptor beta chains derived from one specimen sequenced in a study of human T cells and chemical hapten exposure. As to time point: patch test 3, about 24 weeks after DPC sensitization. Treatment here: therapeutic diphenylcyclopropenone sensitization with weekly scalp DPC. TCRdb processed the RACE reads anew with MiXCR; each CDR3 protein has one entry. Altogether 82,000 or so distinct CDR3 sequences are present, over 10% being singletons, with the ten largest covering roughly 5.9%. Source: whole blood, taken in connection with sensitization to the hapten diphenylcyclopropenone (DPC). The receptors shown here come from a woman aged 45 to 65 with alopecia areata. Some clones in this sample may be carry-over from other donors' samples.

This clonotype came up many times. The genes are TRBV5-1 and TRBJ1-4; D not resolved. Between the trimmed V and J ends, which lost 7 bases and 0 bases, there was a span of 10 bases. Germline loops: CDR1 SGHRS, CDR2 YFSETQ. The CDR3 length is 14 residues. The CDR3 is CASSDPATNEKLFF. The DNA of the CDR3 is TGCGCCAGCTCGGACCCCGCAACTAATGAAAAACTGTTTTTT.

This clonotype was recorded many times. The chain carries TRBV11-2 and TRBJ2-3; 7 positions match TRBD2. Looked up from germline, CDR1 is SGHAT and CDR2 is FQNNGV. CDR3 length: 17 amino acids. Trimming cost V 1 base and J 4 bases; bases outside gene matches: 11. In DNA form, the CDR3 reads TGTGCCAGCAGCTTAGCGGGGCTCGGCGGGAGAGCAGATACGCAGTATTTT. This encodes CASSLAGLGGRADTQYF.

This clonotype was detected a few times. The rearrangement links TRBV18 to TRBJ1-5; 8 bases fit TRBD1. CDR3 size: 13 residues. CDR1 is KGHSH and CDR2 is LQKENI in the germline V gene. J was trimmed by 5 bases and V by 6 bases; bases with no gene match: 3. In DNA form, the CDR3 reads TGTGCCAGCTCTGGACAGGGTGATCAGCCCCAGCATTTT. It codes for CASSGQGDQPQHF.

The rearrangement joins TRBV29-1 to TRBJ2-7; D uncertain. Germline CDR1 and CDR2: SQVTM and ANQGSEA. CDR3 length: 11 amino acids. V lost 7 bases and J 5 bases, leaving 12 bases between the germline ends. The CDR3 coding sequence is TGCAGCGCCGGCCACGACAACGAGCAGTACTTC. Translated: CSAGHDNEQYF.

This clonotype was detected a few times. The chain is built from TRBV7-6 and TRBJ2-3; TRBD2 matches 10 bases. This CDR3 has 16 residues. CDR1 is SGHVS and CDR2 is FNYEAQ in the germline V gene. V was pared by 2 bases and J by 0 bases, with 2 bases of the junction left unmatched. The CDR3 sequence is CASSLRTSGSTDTQYF. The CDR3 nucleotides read TGTGCCAGCAGCTTAAGGACTAGCGGTAGCACAGATACGCAGTATTTT. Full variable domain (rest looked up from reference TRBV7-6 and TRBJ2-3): GAGVSQSPRYKVTKRGQDVALRCDPISGHVSLYWYRQALGQGPEFLTYFNYEAQQDKSGLPNDRFSAERPEGSISTLTIQRTEQRDSAMYRCASSLRTSGSTDTQYFGPGTRLTVL.

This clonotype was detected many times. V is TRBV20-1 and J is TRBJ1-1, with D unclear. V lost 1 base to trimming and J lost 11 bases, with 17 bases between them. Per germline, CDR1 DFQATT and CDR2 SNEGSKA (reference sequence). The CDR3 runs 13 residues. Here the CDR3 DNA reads TGCAGTGCTAGAGCGGACCCCTCAAAGCCTGCTTTCTTT. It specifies CSARADPSKPAFF.

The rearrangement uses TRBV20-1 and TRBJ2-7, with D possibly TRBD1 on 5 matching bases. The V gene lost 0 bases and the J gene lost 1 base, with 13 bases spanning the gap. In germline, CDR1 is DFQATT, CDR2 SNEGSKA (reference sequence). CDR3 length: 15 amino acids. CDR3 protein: CSARDTGTNSYEQYF. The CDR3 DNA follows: TGCAGTGCTAGAGATACAGGCACAAATTCCTACGAGCAGTACTTC.

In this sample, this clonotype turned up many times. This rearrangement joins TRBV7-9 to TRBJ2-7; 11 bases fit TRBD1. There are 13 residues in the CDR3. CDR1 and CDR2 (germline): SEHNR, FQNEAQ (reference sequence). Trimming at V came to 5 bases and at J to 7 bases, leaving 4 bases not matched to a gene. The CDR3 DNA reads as TGTGCCAGCAGCCCGGACAGGGGGCGGGAGCAGTACTTC. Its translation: CASSPDRGREQYF. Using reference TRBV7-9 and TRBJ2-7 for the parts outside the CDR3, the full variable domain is DTGVSQNPRHKITKRGQNVTFRCDPISEHNRLYWYRQTLGQGPEFLTYFQNEAQLEKSRLLSDRFSAERPKGSFSTLEIQRTEQGDSAMYLCASSPDRGREQYFGPGTRLTVT.

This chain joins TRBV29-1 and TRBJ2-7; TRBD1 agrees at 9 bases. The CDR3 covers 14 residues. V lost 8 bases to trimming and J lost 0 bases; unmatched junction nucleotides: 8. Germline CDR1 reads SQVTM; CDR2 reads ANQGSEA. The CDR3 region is CSHRDRACSYEQYF. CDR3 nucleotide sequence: TGCAGCCACAGGGACAGGGCATGCTCCTACGAGCAGTACTTC.

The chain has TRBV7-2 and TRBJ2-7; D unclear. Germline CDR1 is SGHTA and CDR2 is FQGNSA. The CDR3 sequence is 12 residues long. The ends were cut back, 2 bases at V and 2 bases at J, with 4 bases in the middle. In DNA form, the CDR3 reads TGTGCCAGCAGCTTACGCCCCTACGAGCAGTACTTC. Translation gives CASSLRPYEQYF.